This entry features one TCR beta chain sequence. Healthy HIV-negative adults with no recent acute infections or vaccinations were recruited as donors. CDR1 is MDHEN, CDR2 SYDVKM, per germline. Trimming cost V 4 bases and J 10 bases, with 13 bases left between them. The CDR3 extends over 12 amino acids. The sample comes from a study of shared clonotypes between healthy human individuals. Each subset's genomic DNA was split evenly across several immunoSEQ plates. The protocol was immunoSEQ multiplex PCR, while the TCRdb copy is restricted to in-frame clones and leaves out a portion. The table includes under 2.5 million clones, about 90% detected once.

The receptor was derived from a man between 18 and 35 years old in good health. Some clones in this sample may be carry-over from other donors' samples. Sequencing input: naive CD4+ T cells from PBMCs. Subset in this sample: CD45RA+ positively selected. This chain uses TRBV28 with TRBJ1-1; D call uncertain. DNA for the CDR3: TGTGCCAGCAGTTCCTTCCAGGTGAGAGCTTTCTTT. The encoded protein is CASSSFQVRAFF. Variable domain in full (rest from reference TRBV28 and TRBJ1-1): DVKVTQSSRYLVKRTGEKVFLECVQDMDHENMFWYRQDPGLGLRLIYFSYDVKMKEKGDIPEGYSVSREKKERFSLILESASTNQTSMYLCASSSFQVRAFFGQGTRLTVV.